The clone carrying this TCR beta chain was seen more than once but under ten times. Antigen: not known. The sample comes from a study of cytomegalovirus exposure and HLA in healthy donors. For the study at large: The early release's HLA-typed donors yielded tens of millions of unique TCRs.

Study results and limitations: Among donors in an Asian-associated ancestry cluster, a later analysis reportedly found fewer N-insertions than the roughly 670-donor mean. The dataset shows that most TCR sequences were rare, while some public TCRs occurred in many donors. The likely explanation for a cluster of highly shared sequence variants was sequencing artifact.

With 60 Vbeta and 13 Jbeta primers, the PCR was carried out. TCRdb keeps only in-frame clones here, not all; method: immunoSEQ multiplex PCR. Altogether some 50,000 clones are present, around 68% being singletons, with the ten largest covering approximately 6.8%. The J segment lost 6 bases and the V segment lost 4 bases, leaving 5 bases of the junction unmatched. The germline V gene has CDR1 SGHRS and CDR2 YFSETQ. The CDR3 runs to 14 residues. The receptor was isolated from a man aged 25-45 years in good health and CMV-seronegative. The V and J genes are TRBV5-1 and TRBJ1-5; TRBD1 aligns across 9 bases. Source material: PBMCs. CDR3 coding DNA: TGCGCCAGCAGCCCGGGACAGGGTCTTCAGCCCCAGCATTTT. It encodes CASSPGQGLQPQHF.